This entry lists 11 T cell receptor beta chains sequenced from one sample in a study of molecular identifiers for immune sequencing clone quantification. TCRdb reprocessed the PCR reads with MiXCR, giving one entry per CDR3 protein. The data contain hundreds of thousands of distinct CDR3 sequences, about 25% of them seen just once; the ten biggest clones take up about 0.84%. What was sequenced was naive CD8+ T cells from blood, with Jurkat cell RNA spiked in. Stated subset: FACS-sorted CD8+CD4-CCR7+CD45RA+ naive T cells. Every receptor here comes from a human donor in good health. Some libraries in this study had Jurkat cell RNA spiked in.

This clonotype was found many times. This sequence joins TRBV30 and TRBJ2-3; no clear D. Germline values: CDR1 GTSNPN, CDR2 SVGIG (reference sequence). The CDR3 sequence is 13 residues long. Trimming shortened V by 2 bases and J by 5 bases, and 11 bases separated the two germline ends. This chain's CDR3 is CAWSPYVGDTQYF. CDR3 coding DNA: TGTGCCTGGAGTCCCTATGTTGGAGATACGCAGTATTTT.

Remarks on this clonotype: An end of the junction does not agree with germline; a read error may underlie this. The chain joins TRBV4-3 to TRBJ2-5; D is unclear. Germline loops: CDR1 LGHNA, CDR2 YSLEER. The CDR3 length is 14 residues. CDR3 nucleotide sequence: TGCGCCAGCAGCCAAGGGGTCTACCAAGAGGCCCAGTACTTC. Protein sequence: CASSQGVYQEAQYF.

As to this clonotype: This may stem from a read error, because a much larger clone lies one nucleotide away. The chain couples TRBV30 to TRBJ2-1, with TRBD2 matching 7 bases. Germline-derived CDR1 and CDR2 are GTSNPN and SVGIG (reference sequence). The CDR3 is made up of 13 amino acids. CDR3 in amino acids: CARRELANNELFF. The DNA of the CDR3 is TGTGCCCGGCGGGAACTAGCGAACAATGAGCTGTTCTTC.

The chain is built from TRBV12-3 or TRBV12-4 and TRBJ2-5; D possibly corresponds to TRBD2 (6 bases). The CDR3 runs to 14 residues. V was pared by 8 bases and J by 10 bases, with 23 bases between. The CDR3 coding sequence is TGTGCCAGCTGTTCGGGACTGTCCAAGAGGAACCAGTACTTC. Translation gives CASCSGLSKRNQYF.

The rearrangement joins TRBV20-1 to TRBJ2-5; the match to TRBD1 covers 8 bases. With 6 bases clipped from V and 4 bases from J, the junction kept 4 bases outside the gene matches. This CDR3 is built from 12 residues. Germline CDR1 is DFQATT and CDR2 is SNEGSKA (reference sequence). CDR3 sequence (DNA): TGCAGTGCCTACGGACAGGGAGAGACCCAGTACTTC. Encoded protein: CSAYGQGETQYF.

This clonotype has only a few counts. This rearrangement joins TRBV9 to TRBJ2-6; weak D call: TRBD2 (6 bases). The CDR3 contains 16 residues. Per germline, CDR1 SGDLS and CDR2 YYNGEE. V was shortened by 4 bases and J by 0 bases, with 11 bases between the two germline ends. The CDR3 region has the DNA TGTGCCAGCAGCCTCGACGGGGGCTCTGGGGCCAACGTCCTGACTTTC. Amino acids: CASSLDGGSGANVLTF.

About this clonotype itself: This clone may be a read error of a much larger clone one base away. The chain uses TRBV30 and TRBJ2-7, with D maybe TRBD1 (5 bases). The CDR3 covers 11 residues. Germline CDR1 GTSNPN, CDR2 SVGIG (reference sequence). DNA of the CDR3: TGTGGCTGGTCGGACACGTACGAGCAGTACTTC. Its translation is CGWSDTYEQYF. Drawing the rest from reference TRBV30 and TRBJ2-7, the complete variable domain is SQTIHQWPATLVQPVGSPLSLECTVEGTSNPNLYWYRQAAGRGLQLLFYSVGIGQISSEVPQNLSASRPQDRQFILSSKKLLLSDSGFYLCGWSDTYEQYFGPGTRLTVT.

The J gene is TRBJ2-5, the V gene TRBV6-1, with TRBD1 matching 9 bases. Trimming cost V 2 bases and J 3 bases; bases outside gene matches: 4. This CDR3 is built from 15 residues. The germline V gene has CDR1 MNHNS and CDR2 SASEGT. The chain's CDR3 is CASSESWDREETQYF. DNA of the CDR3: TGTGCCAGCAGTGAAAGTTGGGACAGGGAAGAGACCCAGTACTTC.

This clonotype was detected many times. The rearrangement joins TRBV6-5 to TRBJ2-5; perhaps TRBD2 as D (5 bases). The CDR3 spans 13 residues. Trimming took 5 bases from V and 0 from J, leaving 7 bases between them. Germline V gene lookup returns CDR1 MNHEY and CDR2 SVGAGI. The DNA of the CDR3 is TGTGCCAGCAGTACCGGGAACCAAGAGACCCAGTACTTC. Its protein is CASSTGNQETQYF.

This clonotype occurred a few times. The chain recombines TRBV10-3 with TRBJ2-7; 9 bases are shared with TRBD1. The CDR3 contains 14 residues. The V gene's germline CDR1 is ENHRY and CDR2 SYGVKD. J gave up 6 bases and V 5 bases, and 8 bases lay outside the gene matches. The CDR3 spells CAISPGQGTGEQYF. In DNA, the CDR3 is TGTGCCATCAGTCCGGGACAGGGCACAGGCGAGCAGTACTTC.

The genes are TRBV30 and TRBJ1-4, with D unresolved. From germline, CDR1 is GTSNPN and CDR2 SVGIG (reference sequence). This CDR3 has 13 amino acids. The V gene lost 2 bases and the J gene lost 8 bases, with 12 bases spanning the gap. The CDR3 sequence is CAWSSGLDEKLFF. The CDR3 nucleotides read TGTGCCTGGAGTTCGGGTCTAGACGAAAAACTGTTTTTT.